This T cell receptor beta chain was captured by sequencing in a study of OX40 agonist ivuxolimab in advanced cancers. Sequencing was performed with immunoSEQ multiplex PCR; in TCRdb, only in-frame clones are kept and a portion is missing. Among tens of thousands of clones listed, 80% to 90% were seen once. The receptor comes from an adult with an advanced solid tumor such as melanoma, head and neck, liver or kidney cancer. Source: CD4+ or CD8+ T cells sorted from blood, taken in a trial of the OX40 agonist ivuxolimab.

CDR3 sequence (DNA): TGTGCCAGCAGCTTGGGGCTAGCGGGGGGGCACGATGAGCAGTTCTTC. This encodes CASSLGLAGGHDEQFF. The chain has TRBV5-8 and TRBJ2-1; 12 nucleotides line up with TRBD2. The CDR3 length is 16 residues. Germline CDR1 is SGHTS and CDR2 is YDEGEE. V lost 0 bases, J lost 8 bases, and 6 bases stayed unmatched.